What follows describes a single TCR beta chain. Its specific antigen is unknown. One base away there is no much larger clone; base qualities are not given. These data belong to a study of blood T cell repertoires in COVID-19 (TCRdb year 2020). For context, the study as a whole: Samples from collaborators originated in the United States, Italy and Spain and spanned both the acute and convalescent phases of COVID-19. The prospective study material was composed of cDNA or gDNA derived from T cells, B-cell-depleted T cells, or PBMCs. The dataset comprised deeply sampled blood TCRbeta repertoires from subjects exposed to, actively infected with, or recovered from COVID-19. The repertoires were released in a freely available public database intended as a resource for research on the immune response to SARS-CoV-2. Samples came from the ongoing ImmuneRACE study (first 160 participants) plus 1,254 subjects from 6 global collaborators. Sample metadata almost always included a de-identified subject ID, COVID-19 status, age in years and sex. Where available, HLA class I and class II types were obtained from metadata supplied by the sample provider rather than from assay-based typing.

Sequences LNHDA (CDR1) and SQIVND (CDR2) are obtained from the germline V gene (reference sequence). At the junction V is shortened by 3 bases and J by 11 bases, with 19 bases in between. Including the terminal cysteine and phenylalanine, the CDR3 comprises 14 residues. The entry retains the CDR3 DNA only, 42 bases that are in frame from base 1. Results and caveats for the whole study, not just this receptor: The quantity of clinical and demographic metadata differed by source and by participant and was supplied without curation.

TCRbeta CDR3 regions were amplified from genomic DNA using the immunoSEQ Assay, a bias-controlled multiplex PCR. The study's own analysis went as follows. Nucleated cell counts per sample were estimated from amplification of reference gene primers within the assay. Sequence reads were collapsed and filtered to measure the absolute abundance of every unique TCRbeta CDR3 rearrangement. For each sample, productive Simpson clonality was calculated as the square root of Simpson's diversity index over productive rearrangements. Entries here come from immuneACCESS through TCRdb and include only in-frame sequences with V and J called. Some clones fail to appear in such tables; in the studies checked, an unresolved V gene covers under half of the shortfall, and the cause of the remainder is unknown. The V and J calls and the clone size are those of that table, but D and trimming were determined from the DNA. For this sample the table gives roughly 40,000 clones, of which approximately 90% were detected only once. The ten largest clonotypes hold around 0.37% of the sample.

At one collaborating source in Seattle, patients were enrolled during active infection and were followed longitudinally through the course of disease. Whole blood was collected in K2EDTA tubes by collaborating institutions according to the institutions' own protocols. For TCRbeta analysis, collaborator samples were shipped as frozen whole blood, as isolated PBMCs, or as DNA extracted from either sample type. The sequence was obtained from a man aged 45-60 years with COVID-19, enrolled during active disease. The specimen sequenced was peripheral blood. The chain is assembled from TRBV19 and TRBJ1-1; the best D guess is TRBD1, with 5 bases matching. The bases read TGTGCCAGTAGTATGGGGGGGACCTGGAGGGAGGCTTTCTTT. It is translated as CASSMGGTWREAFF.